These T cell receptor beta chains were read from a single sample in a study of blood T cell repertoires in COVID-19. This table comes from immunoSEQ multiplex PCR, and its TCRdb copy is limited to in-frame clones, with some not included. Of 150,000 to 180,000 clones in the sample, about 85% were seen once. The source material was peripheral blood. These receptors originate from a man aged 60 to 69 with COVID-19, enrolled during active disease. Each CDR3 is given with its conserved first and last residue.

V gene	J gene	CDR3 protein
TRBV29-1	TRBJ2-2	CSATGTGLDTGELFF
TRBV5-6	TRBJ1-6	CASSPMDSGAGSPLHF
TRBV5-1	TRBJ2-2	CASSKAGNTGELFF
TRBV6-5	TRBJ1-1	CASSYSKSHLNTEAFF
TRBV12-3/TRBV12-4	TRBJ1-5	CASSSRLNQPQHF
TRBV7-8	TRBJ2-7	CASSVTGIPYEQYF
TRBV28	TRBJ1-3	CASSLHSVGQGGDTIYF
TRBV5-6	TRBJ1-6	CASSLLTGNNSPLHF
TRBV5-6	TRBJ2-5	CASSLATFGTQYF
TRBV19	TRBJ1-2	CASRPSPGQGGGYTF
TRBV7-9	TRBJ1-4	CASSGGKTNEKLFF
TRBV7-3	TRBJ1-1	CASSFQGANTEAFF
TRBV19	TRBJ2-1	CASSMRGLAGGLTNEQFF
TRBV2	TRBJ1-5	CASRDTPRGNQPQHF
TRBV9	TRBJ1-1	CASSSSQSTEAFF
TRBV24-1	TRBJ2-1	CATSGGGSYNEQFF
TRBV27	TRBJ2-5	CASSSTRGRETQYF
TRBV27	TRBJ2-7	CASGSGTYPSYEQYF
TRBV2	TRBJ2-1	CASRISYMWERKRNEQFF
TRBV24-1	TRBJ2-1	CATSDSLPGLAEGEQFF
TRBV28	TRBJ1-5	CASSWAGPGNQPQHF
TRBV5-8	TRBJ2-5	CASSFRSTWETQYF
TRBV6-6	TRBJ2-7	CASTQREGSKSYEQYF
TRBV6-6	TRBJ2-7	CASSAGPRYEQYF
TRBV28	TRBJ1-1	CASSRLGQGAENTEAFF
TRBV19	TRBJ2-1	CASSTRDRGNEQFF
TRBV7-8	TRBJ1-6	CASSRGAGASTSPLHF
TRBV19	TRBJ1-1	CASSWGQGGDTEAFF
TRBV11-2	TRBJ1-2	CASSLSTGLGYGYTF
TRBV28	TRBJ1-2	CASSFRSGYTF
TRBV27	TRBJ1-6	CASIGQGFNSPLHF
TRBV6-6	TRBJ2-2	CASRSPGQTAGELFF
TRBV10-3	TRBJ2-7	CATTLRAGGSYEQYF
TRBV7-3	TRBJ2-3	CASSQQGQSRTDTQYF
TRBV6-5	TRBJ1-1	CASSPSLTEAFF
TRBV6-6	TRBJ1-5	CASSLQGVGNQPQHF
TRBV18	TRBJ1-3	CASSPLESGQGRNTIYF
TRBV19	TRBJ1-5	CASSVGGDSNQPQHF
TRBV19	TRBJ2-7	CASSIQDSSYEQYF
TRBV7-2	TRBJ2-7	CASSLLIEARDWYF
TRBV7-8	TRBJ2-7	CASSPGTDYSYEQYF